These T cell receptor beta chains were read from a single sample in a study of T cells in Graves' hyperthyroidism and ophthalmopathy. TCRdb used MiXCR to reprocess the multiplex PCR reads, holding one entry per CDR3 protein. The sample yields some 770,000 distinct CDR3 sequences, over 15% seen once. Material for sequencing was blood. These receptors all come from a man between 18 and 29 years old with Graves' hyperthyroidism. Both conserved end residues are part of each CDR3. Fields, in order: V gene, D gene, clone size, J gene, CDR3 protein, CDR3 DNA. A D gene is named only where the DNA matches it firmly. The size field is filled for only some rows; it gives once, few, many or a size class.

TRBV5-5,.,few,TRBJ2-1,CASSDHRGGFNEQFF,TGTGCCAGCAGCGATCACAGGGGGGGCTTCAATGAGCAGTTCTTC
TRBV28,.,.,TRBJ1-4,CASGGGDAQEKLFF,TGTGCCAGCGGGGGTGGAGACGCCCAAGAAAAACTGTTTTTT
TRBV20-1,TRBD2,few,TRBJ2-7,CSAPGLASYEQYF,TGCAGTGCCCCGGGACTAGCGTCCTACGAGCAGTACTTC
TRBV18,TRBD1,many,TRBJ1-1,CASSPGTAIEAFF,TGTGCCAGCTCACCAGGGACAGCGATTGAAGCTTTCTTT
TRBV7-9,TRBD1,.,TRBJ1-6,CASSFTRGSDYNSPLHF,TGTGCCAGCAGCTTTACCAGGGGGTCTGACTATAATTCACCCCTCCACTTT
TRBV20-1,TRBD2,.,TRBJ2-5,CSAELLAGTRQYF,TGCAGTGCCGAGTTACTAGCGGGAACAAGACAGTACTTC
TRBV28,.,few,TRBJ2-5,CASSLVATPGTQYF,TGTGCCAGCAGTTTAGTAGCGACCCCAGGGACCCAGTACTTC
TRBV9,.,.,TRBJ2-2,CASSVVSGGNTGELFF,TGTGCCAGCAGCGTAGTATCTGGCGGTAACACCGGGGAGCTGTTTTTT
TRBV29-1,.,few,TRBJ1-5,CSFSEASGENQPQHF,TGCAGCTTCTCCGAGGCATCCGGGGAAAATCAGCCCCAGCATTTT
TRBV4-2,.,few,TRBJ2-7,CASSQEAGQGYEQYF,TGTGCCAGCAGCCAAGAGGCGGGACAAGGGTACGAGCAGTACTTC
TRBV4-3,TRBD1,few,TRBJ2-1,CASSQDPAGGQRSYNEQFF,TGCGCCAGCAGCCAAGACCCAGCAGGGGGCCAGAGGTCCTACAATGAGCAGTTCTTC
TRBV7-2,.,many,TRBJ2-5,CASSQNTWETQYF,TGTGCCAGCAGTCAAAATACTTGGGAGACCCAGTACTTC
TRBV7-2,.,many,TRBJ2-3,CASSLAPVPTDTQYF,TGTGCCAGCAGCTTAGCGCCAGTTCCCACAGATACGCAGTATTTT
TRBV19,TRBD2,.,TRBJ2-7,CASSMASGTGEQYF,TGTGCCAGTAGTATGGCAAGCGGGACGGGCGAGCAGTACTTC
TRBV9,TRBD2,few,TRBJ2-1,CASSHPFMAGAPSYNEQFF,TGTGCCAGCAGCCACCCCTTTATGGCGGGAGCACCCTCCTACAATGAGCAGTTCTTC
TRBV19,TRBD1,many,TRBJ2-7,CASSTGTADPYEQYF,TGTGCCAGTAGTACAGGGACAGCTGACCCCTACGAGCAGTACTTC
TRBV28,.,many,TRBJ2-7,CASSLTKGAYEQYF,TGTGCCAGCAGTTTAACGAAGGGGGCCTACGAGCAGTACTTC
TRBV10-3,TRBD1,.,TRBJ2-2,CAISESGQAANTGELFF,TGTGCCATCAGTGAGTCGGGACAGGCCGCGAACACCGGGGAGCTGTTTTTT
TRBV29-1,TRBD1,.,TRBJ2-7,CSVGGQGSYEQYF,TGCAGCGTTGGGGGACAGGGCTCCTACGAGCAGTACTTC
TRBV9,TRBD1,.,TRBJ1-6,CASSPQGQGFNSPLHF,TGTGCCAGCAGCCCTCAGGGACAGGGGTTCAATTCACCCCTCCACTTT
TRBV11-2,TRBD1,many,TRBJ2-1,CASRPGQGIYEQFF,TGTGCCAGCCGACCGGGACAGGGAATTTATGAGCAGTTCTTC
TRBV28,.,many,TRBJ2-3,CAVRGRAADTQYF,TGTGCCGTCCGGGGCCGTGCGGCAGATACGCAGTATTTT
TRBV18,TRBD1,few,TRBJ1-1,CASASTGGGEAFF,TGTGCCAGCGCCTCTACAGGGGGAGGTGAAGCTTTCTTT
TRBV7-9,.,.,TRBJ1-2,CASSATTGTASNHGYTF,TGTGCCAGCAGCGCAACAACAGGGACGGCTTCTAACCATGGCTACACCTTC
TRBV6-2/TRBV6-3,.,.,TRBJ1-1,CASSYSAGMNTEAFF,TGTGCCAGCAGTTACTCGGCAGGGATGAACACTGAAGCTTTCTTT
TRBV20-1,TRBD1,many,TRBJ2-7,CSASRTGNRYEQYF,TGCAGTGCTAGTCGGACAGGGAACCGTTACGAGCAGTACTTC
TRBV10-3,.,.,TRBJ2-7,CAIRDGKGSYEQYF,TGTGCCATCAGGGACGGGAAGGGGTCCTACGAGCAGTACTTC
TRBV11-2,.,.,TRBJ1-1,CASSLRRIGTEAFF,TGTGCCAGCAGCTTACGTAGGATCGGCACTGAAGCTTTCTTT
TRBV3-1,TRBD2,many,TRBJ2-1,CASSRTSGRNEQFF,TGTGCCAGCAGCCGGACTAGCGGGAGGAATGAGCAGTTCTTC
TRBV20-1,TRBD2,few,TRBJ2-1,CSAAHGGRAARNEQFF,TGCAGTGCTGCGCATGGCGGGAGGGCCGCTCGGAATGAGCAGTTCTTC
TRBV7-2,TRBD1,.,TRBJ2-5,CASSVRQGLDQETQYF,TGTGCCAGCAGCGTAAGACAGGGTCTTGACCAAGAGACCCAGTACTTC
TRBV29-1,.,many,TRBJ2-1,CSVLWGVGEQFF,TGCAGCGTGCTCTGGGGGGTAGGTGAGCAGTTCTTC
TRBV6-2/TRBV6-3,TRBD1,few,TRBJ2-7,CASSYSADRGLTDEQYF,TGTGCCAGCAGTTACTCGGCTGACAGGGGGCTTACCGACGAGCAGTACTTC
TRBV6-1,.,many,TRBJ2-7,CASRPSGGPYEQYF,TGTGCCAGCAGACCAAGTGGGGGACCCTACGAGCAGTACTTC
TRBV3-1,.,many,TRBJ2-2,CASSQDRGRGGELFF,TGTGCCAGCAGCCAAGACCGTGGCAGGGGCGGGGAGCTGTTTTTT
TRBV5-8,TRBD1,.,TRBJ2-5,CASSLMGTGVETQYF,TGTGCCAGCAGCTTAATGGGGACAGGGGTGGAGACCCAGTACTTC
TRBV4-2,TRBD2,few,TRBJ2-1,CASSLDSGHGYNEQFF,TGTGCCAGCAGCCTGGATAGCGGGCACGGTTACAATGAGCAGTTCTTC
TRBV27,TRBD2,many,TRBJ2-3,CASSLLGTSGTGGDTQYF,TGTGCCAGCAGTTTATTGGGGACTAGCGGGACCGGAGGGGATACGCAGTATTTT
TRBV10-3,.,few,TRBJ1-2,CAISESIALSYGYTF,TGTGCCATCAGTGAGTCGATTGCCTTGAGCTATGGCTACACCTTC
TRBV12-5,.,.,TRBJ2-1,CASGWRDPLYNEQFF,TGTGCTAGTGGTTGGAGAGACCCCCTTTACAATGAGCAGTTCTTC
TRBV12-3/TRBV12-4,TRBD1,.,TRBJ2-5,CASSLGIGTGSQETQYF,TGTGCCAGCAGTTTGGGAATCGGGACAGGGTCCCAAGAGACCCAGTACTTC
TRBV30,TRBD2,many,TRBJ2-7,CAWSSSGPTYEQYF,TGTGCCTGGAGTTCTAGCGGGCCTACCTACGAGCAGTACTTC
TRBV7-9,TRBD2,.,TRBJ2-7,CASSFSGRAHEQYF,TGTGCCAGCAGCTTCAGCGGGAGGGCCCACGAGCAGTACTTC
TRBV3-1,TRBD1,many,TRBJ2-3,CASSPGQGAADTQYF,TGTGCCAGCAGCCCGGGACAGGGGGCTGCAGATACGCAGTATTTT